A single sample gave rise to the 30 T cell receptor beta chains below, sequenced in a study of blood T cell repertoires in COVID-19. Profiled with immunoSEQ multiplex PCR; TCRdb holds only in-frame clones, not every one. The profile covers over 200,000 clones, with roughly four fifths appearing a single time and about a tenth taken by the ten largest. The sample taken for sequencing was PBMCs or T cells enriched from blood (not recorded which). The receptor source for this set is a man between 40 and 49 years old who had recovered from COVID-19.

This rearrangement joins TRBV4-2 to TRBJ2-7, with D possibly matching TRBD2 (6 bases). Trimming removed 4 bases from V and 5 bases from J, with 15 bases in between. Germline CDR1 and CDR2: LGHNA and YNFKEQ. The CDR3 covers 14 residues. The CDR3 loop is CASSRTKKLDEQYF. CDR3 DNA: TGTGCCAGCAGCCGGACTAAGAAACTCGACGAGCAGTACTTC.

This clone has more than one count but fewer than ten. This sequence joins TRBV19 and TRBJ2-7; 7 bases agree with TRBD2. Per germline, CDR1 LNHDA and CDR2 SQIVND (reference sequence). J was trimmed by 3 bases and V by 4 bases; bases with no gene match: 12. The CDR3 is 16 residues long. The CDR3 bases are TGTGCCAGTAGTAGATCCGGGACTAAGAAAAGCTACGAGCAGTACTTC. Translation: CASSRSGTKKSYEQYF.

The chain carries TRBV9 and TRBJ2-3; TRBD2 matches at 7 bases. The CDR3 extends over 15 amino acids. J was trimmed by 3 bases and V by 5 bases; bases with no gene match: 9. The germline V gene encodes CDR1 SGDLS and CDR2 YYNGEE. DNA of the CDR3: TGTGCCAGCAGACGTGGGGGGGTCGGAACAGATACGCAGTATTTT. Protein: CASRRGGVGTDTQYF.

The rearrangement uses TRBV6-5 and TRBJ2-7, with 9 bases aligning to TRBD1. The CDR3 has 15 residues. Trimming took 0 bases from V and 5 from J; bases not matched to a gene: 5. From germline, CDR1 is MNHEY and CDR2 SVGAGI. The chain's CDR3 is CASSYSPGQGNEQYF. The CDR3 region has the DNA TGTGCCAGCAGTTACTCGCCGGGACAGGGAAACGAGCAGTACTTC.

A single count supports this clone. The rearrangement joins TRBV5-1 to TRBJ1-2; 7 nucleotides align to TRBD1. Trimming at V came to 2 bases and at J to 7 bases, leaving 8 bases not matched to a gene. The V gene's germline CDR1 is SGHRS and CDR2 YFSETQ. The length of the CDR3 is 14 residues. The CDR3 sequence is CASSLGTVRGGYTF. The CDR3 DNA sequence: TGCGCCAGCAGCTTAGGGACAGTAAGGGGTGGCTACACCTTC.

The V gene is TRBV10-1, the J gene TRBJ1-1, with D possibly being TRBD1 (6 bases). The CDR3 loop spans 13 amino acids. V lost 7 bases and J 0 bases, leaving 9 bases between the germline ends. Looked up from germline, CDR1 is WNHNN and CDR2 is SYGVQD (reference sequence). CDR3 nucleotide sequence: TGCGCCAGCAAGAGGGGGTTGAACACTGAAGCTTTCTTT. It codes for CASKRGLNTEAFF.

This clone appeared once. The chain joins TRBV7-9 to TRBJ1-6, with unresolved D. The germline CDR1 and CDR2 sequences are SEHNR and FQNEAQ (reference sequence). CDR3 length: 14 amino acids. The V end lost 0 bases, the J end lost 7 bases, and 7 bases lay between the germline ends. The chain's CDR3 is CASSLAHGNSPLHF. DNA for the CDR3: TGTGCCAGCAGCTTAGCCCACGGGAATTCACCCCTCCACTTT. The whole variable domain, remainder taken from reference TRBV7-9 and TRBJ1-6, is DTGVSQNPRHKITKRGQNVTFRCDPISEHNRLYWYRQTLGQGPEFLTYFQNEAQLEKSRLLSDRFSAERPKGSFSTLEIQRTEQGDSAMYLCASSLAHGNSPLHFGNGTRLTVT.

The chain has TRBV6-5 and TRBJ2-1, with TRBD1 identical over 8 bases. Germline CDR1 is MNHEY and CDR2 is SVGAGI. V shed 3 bases and J 9 bases; nucleotides not matched to a gene: 7. The CDR3 is made up of 14 amino acids. The CDR3 sequence: CASSYGAGGGEQFF. CDR3 DNA: TGTGCCAGCAGTTATGGGGCAGGGGGCGGTGAGCAGTTCTTC.

This chain joins TRBV27 and TRBJ2-7, with 8 bases fitting TRBD1. Per germline, CDR1 MNHEY and CDR2 SMNVEV (reference sequence). This CDR3 contains 14 residues. Trimming cost V 3 bases and J 6 bases; bases outside gene matches: 7. CDR3 residues: CASSFSRGLGEQYF. In DNA form, the CDR3 reads TGTGCCAGCAGTTTCTCCAGGGGGCTCGGCGAGCAGTACTTC.

This clone occurred many times. The chain employs TRBV6-5 and TRBJ2-7; 9 bases are a match to TRBD2. The CDR3 has 13 amino acids. CDR1 is MNHEY, CDR2 SVGAGI, per germline. The V and J ends lost 7 bases and 4 bases, in that order; junction bases with no gene match: 5. The CDR3 loop reads CASIAGARYEQYF. In DNA, the CDR3 is TGTGCCAGCATAGCGGGGGCGAGGTACGAGCAGTACTTC.

This clone was observed a handful of times. The V gene is TRBV5-4, the J gene TRBJ2-7; 10 bases align to TRBD1. This CDR3 has 15 residues. Germline V lookup: CDR1 SGHNT, CDR2 YYREEE (reference sequence). J gave up 7 bases and V 3 bases, and 10 bases lay outside the gene matches. Here the CDR3 reads CASSSRQGATGEQYF. The CDR3 nucleotides are TGTGCCAGCAGCTCTAGACAGGGGGCGACGGGGGAGCAGTACTTC.

The V gene is TRBV5-1, the J gene TRBJ2-2, with D possibly matching TRBD1 (5 bases). Germline lookup yields CDR1 SGHRS and CDR2 YFSETQ. V was cut by 0 bases and J by 6 bases, with 18 bases left in between. The CDR3 sequence is 17 residues long. CDR3 loop: CASSLDWWQGLPGELFF. The CDR3 DNA sequence: TGCGCCAGCAGCTTGGATTGGTGGCAGGGTTTGCCCGGGGAGCTGTTTTTT. The full variable domain, with the rest looked up from reference TRBV5-1 and TRBJ2-2, is KAGVTQTPRYLIKTRGQQVTLSCSPISGHRSVSWYQQTPGQGLQFLFEYFSETQRNKGNFPGRFSGRQFSNSRSEMNVSTLELGDSALYLCASSLDWWQGLPGELFFGEGSRLTVL.

This chain links TRBV12-3 or TRBV12-4 with TRBJ1-2; D is possibly TRBD1 (5 bases). CDR3 size: 12 residues. Between the trimmed V and J ends, which lost 8 bases and 4 bases, there was a span of 11 bases. CDR3 protein: CASSYRSYGYTF. CDR3 sequence (DNA): TGTGCCAGCTCCTACAGGTCCTATGGCTACACCTTC.

This chain connects TRBV9 to TRBJ2-1; 7 bases agree with TRBD1. Per the germline V gene, CDR1 is SGDLS and CDR2 is YYNGEE. This CDR3 region has 17 residues. With 7 bases clipped from V and 0 bases from J, the junction kept 13 bases outside the gene matches. The chain's CDR3 is CASGSISGTVSYNEQFF. The CDR3 DNA sequence: TGTGCCAGCGGGTCGATCTCCGGGACAGTCTCCTACAATGAGCAGTTCTTC.

There are many counts of this clone. The rearrangement links TRBV24-1 to TRBJ1-3; D not certain. Trimming left V 3 bases short and J 2 bases short, with 7 bases between. CDR3 length: 14 amino acids. Germline CDR1 KGHDR, CDR2 SFDVKD. The CDR3 nucleotides read TGTGCCACCAGTGATACGAGGGCTGGAAACACCATATATTTT. Translation gives CATSDTRAGNTIYF.

V is TRBV7-8 and J is TRBJ1-2, with 7 bases identical to TRBD1. Looked up from germline, CDR1 is SGHVS and CDR2 is FQNEAQ. The CDR3 totals 16 residues. Losses at the gene ends were 1 base for V and 3 bases for J; bases not matched to a gene: 8. CDR3 nucleotide sequence: TGTGCCAGCAGCTTAGATCTCAGGGGGATGGACTATGGCTACACCTTC. This encodes CASSLDLRGMDYGYTF.

V gene TRBV11-2 combines with J gene TRBJ2-1; the match to TRBD2 covers 12 bases. The junction had 9 bases not matched to a gene; V was cut back by 3 bases and J by 0 bases. The germline gives CDR1 SGHAT, CDR2 FQNNGV. The CDR3 is 19 residues long. This chain's CDR3 is CASSFWSSGGVLSYNEQFF. CDR3 nucleotides: TGTGCCAGCAGCTTTTGGTCTAGCGGGGGGGTCCTCTCCTACAATGAGCAGTTCTTC.

This chain links TRBV18 with TRBJ2-7; TRBD2 matches at 13 bases. The CDR3 sequence is 17 residues long. V gave up 2 bases and J gave up 0 bases; unmatched junction bases: 4. CDR1 KGHSH and CDR2 LQKENI come from the germline V gene. The CDR3 is CASSPGTSGTSSYEQYF. In DNA form, the CDR3 reads TGTGCCAGCTCACCAGGGACTAGCGGGACGTCCTCCTACGAGCAGTACTTC.

This clone was recorded only once. This chain links TRBV14 with TRBJ2-7; D gene ambiguous. V was cut by 4 bases and J by 4 bases, with 8 bases left in between. Per germline, CDR1 SGHDN and CDR2 FVKESK. The CDR3 has 12 residues. This CDR3 is CASSLNGYEQYF. The CDR3, as DNA: TGTGCCAGCAGCCTCAACGGTTACGAGCAGTACTTC.

This chain links TRBV12-5 with TRBJ2-7; unclear D gene. In germline, CDR1 is LGHNT, CDR2 FRNRAP. The CDR3 sequence is 13 residues long. Trimming left V 4 bases short and J 3 bases short, with 10 bases between. In DNA, the CDR3 is TGTGCTAGTGGTTCCATGTACAACTACGAGCAGTACTTC. Protein: CASGSMYNYEQYF.

The chain combines TRBV9 with TRBJ2-1; TRBD2 might be the D (6 bases). Germline-derived CDR1 and CDR2 are SGDLS and YYNGEE. Trimming took 3 bases from V and 8 from J, leaving 18 bases between them. The CDR3 is made up of 15 amino acids. This chain's CDR3 is CASSAAGTHGDEQFF. The DNA of the CDR3 is TGTGCCAGCAGCGCTGCCGGGACTCATGGCGATGAGCAGTTCTTC.

This rearrangement joins TRBV29-1 to TRBJ1-2; TRBD1 agrees at 8 bases. Germline V lookup: CDR1 SQVTM, CDR2 ANQGSEA. The CDR3 is made up of 10 amino acids. J lost 14 bases, V lost 7 bases, and 9 bases had no gene match. The DNA for the CDR3 is TGCAGCGCCTTTGACAGGGGCCTAACCTTC. Residues: CSAFDRGLTF. Combining the CDR3 with reference TRBV29-1 and TRBJ1-2 gives the whole variable domain SAVISQKPSRDICQRGTSLTIQCQVDSQVTMMFWYRQQPGQSLTLIATANQGSEATYESGFVIDKFPISRPNLTFSTLTVSNMSPEDSSIYLCSAFDRGLTFGSGTRLTVV.

CDR3 amino acids: CASSFQSGGYNSPLHF. CDR3 DNA sequence: TGTGCCAGCAGTTTCCAATCGGGGGGTTATAATTCACCCCTCCACTTT. The chain recombines TRBV2 with TRBJ1-6, with D possibly TRBD1 on 5 matching bases. The CDR3 length is 16 residues. V was shortened by 5 bases and J by 4 bases, with 15 bases between the two germline ends. Germline CDR1 is SNHLY and CDR2 is FYNNEI. The complete variable domain, with remaining parts taken from reference TRBV2 and TRBJ1-6, reads EPEVTQTPSHQVTQMGQEVILRCVPISNHLYFYWYRQILGQKVEFLVSFYNNEISEKSEIFDDQFSVERPDGSNFTLKIRSTKLEDSAMYFCASSFQSGGYNSPLHFGNGTRLTVT.

The rearrangement uses TRBV7-6 and TRBJ2-7; 9 bases line up with TRBD1. V gave up 1 base and J gave up 8 bases; unmatched junction bases: 6. This CDR3 spans 14 amino acids. Germline V lookup: CDR1 SGHVS, CDR2 FNYEAQ. The CDR3 protein is CASSLGGQGGQQYF. CDR3 sequence (DNA): TGTGCCAGCAGCTTAGGGGGACAGGGAGGTCAGCAGTACTTC.

This rearrangement joins TRBV2 to TRBJ2-1, with 7 bases aligning to TRBD1. CDR3 length: 13 residues. V shed 6 bases, J shed 6 bases, and the junction held 5 bases outside the gene matches. In germline, CDR1 is SNHLY, CDR2 FYNNEI. CDR3 loop: CASSYRGGNEQFF. The CDR3 DNA sequence: TGTGCCAGCAGCTACAGGGGTGGCAATGAGCAGTTCTTC.

This chain joins TRBV6-5 and TRBJ2-1; 16 bases match TRBD2. The CDR3 length is 16 residues. Trimming cost V 3 bases and J 7 bases; bases outside gene matches: 3. The germline V gene has CDR1 MNHEY and CDR2 SVGAGI. CDR3 in amino acids: CASSYLGLAGGNEQFF. The CDR3 DNA sequence: TGTGCCAGCAGTTATCTGGGACTAGCGGGAGGGAATGAGCAGTTCTTC.

This clone was recorded once. The chain employs TRBV3-1 (or the pseudogene TRBV3-2) and TRBJ2-7, with TRBD1 as a possible D gene (6 bases). V was pared by 2 bases and J by 2 bases, with 16 bases between. CDR3 length: 16 residues. Germline assignment: CDR1 LGHDT and CDR2 YNNKEL (reference sequence). The CDR3 is CASSQYATGPPYEQYF. DNA of the CDR3: TGTGCCAGCAGCCAATACGCAACAGGGCCTCCCTACGAGCAGTACTTC.

The chain uses TRBV5-1 and TRBJ2-4; 12 bases agree with TRBD2. Germline CDR1 SGHRS, CDR2 YFSETQ. The CDR3 length is 18 residues. J gave up 7 bases and V 4 bases, and 15 bases lay outside the gene matches. The CDR3 spells CASSLSYKLAGGVNIQYF. The CDR3 DNA follows: TGCGCCAGCAGCCTATCGTACAAACTAGCGGGAGGCGTGAACATTCAGTACTTC. Variable domain in full (rest from reference TRBV5-1 and TRBJ2-4): KAGVTQTPRYLIKTRGQQVTLSCSPISGHRSVSWYQQTPGQGLQFLFEYFSETQRNKGNFPGRFSGRQFSNSRSEMNVSTLELGDSALYLCASSLSYKLAGGVNIQYFGAGTRLSVL.

The V and J genes are TRBV7-6 and TRBJ2-3; tentative D call: TRBD1 (6 bases). CDR3 length: 14 residues. CDR1 SGHVS and CDR2 FNYEAQ come from the germline V gene. V lost 5 bases to trimming and J lost 2 bases, with 11 bases between them. Here the CDR3 reads CASSPRTVTDTQYF. CDR3 in DNA: TGTGCCAGCAGCCCTAGGACAGTCACAGATACGCAGTATTTT.

The J gene is TRBJ2-7, the V gene TRBV7-6, with a weak D call TRBD2 (6 bases). The CDR3 is made up of 14 amino acids. Deletions cut 1 base from V and 2 bases from J, with 9 bases between. Germline loops: CDR1 SGHVS, CDR2 FNYEAQ. The CDR3 DNA reads TGTGCCAGCAGCTTAGTGGAGGGGACCTACGAGCAGTACTTC. This translates into CASSLVEGTYEQYF.